The T cell receptor beta chain under discussion was sequenced for a study of Ad26.COV2.S vaccination and SARS-CoV-2 variants. As regards this clone: Antigen specificity is unknown.

Findings of the study overall: Participants given vaccine showed non-spike TCR breadth similar to that of placebo recipients. The study found higher spike-specific TCR breadth in vaccine than placebo recipients. Analyses that measured TCR breadth and depth may have underestimated total T cell responses. After vaccination, reports described spike-specific CD8+ and CD4+ T cell responses as showing substantial breadth.

Generated by immunoSEQ multiplex PCR, the TCRdb table keeps only in-frame clones and is missing some. The sample lists 350,000 to 450,000 clones, about 91% seen once, with 3% to 5% in the top ten. This CDR3 is 14 amino acids long. V was clipped by 1 base and J by 7 bases, with 11 bases between them. Germline V gene lookup returns CDR1 SEHNR and CDR2 FQNEAQ (reference sequence). The TCR originated in a human donor who had recovered from COVID-19. This chain connects TRBV7-9 to TRBJ2-1; tentatively, D is TRBD2 (6 bases). The material sequenced was peripheral blood, taken after recovery from COVID-19. CDR3 in amino acids: CASSLVSGVNEQFF. The DNA for the CDR3 is TGTGCCAGCAGCTTAGTCTCGGGGGTAAATGAGCAGTTCTTC.